This record covers a single T cell receptor (beta chain). Its antigen is not identified. Time point defined: blood from clinic visit 5 months post-surgery; TSC patient then seizure free. Sequencing was performed with immunoSEQ multiplex PCR; in TCRdb, only in-frame clones are kept and a portion is missing. This sample has 300,000 to 400,000 clones, with over 85% found just once. These data come from a study of brain T cells in children with intractable seizures. This CDR3 contains 15 residues. Trimming stripped 3 bases from V and 1 base from J, with 12 bases between. Per the germline V gene, CDR1 is MNHEY and CDR2 is SVGAGI. Study results and caveats: Pre- and post-surgery blood differed in depth, so pre-surgery absences may be undersampling. HCMV serostatus was not known, and viral specificity came from CDR3 similarity only.

The material was peripheral blood, obtained 4 to 6 months after surgery. The chain combines TRBV6-5 with TRBJ1-2; D is perhaps TRBD1 (6 bases). The receptor comes from a boy less than two years old with tuberous sclerosis and intractable seizures. The CDR3 loop is CASSYKGGFNYGYTF. The CDR3 region has the DNA TGTGCCAGCAGTTATAAGGGGGGATTTAACTATGGCTACACCTTC.